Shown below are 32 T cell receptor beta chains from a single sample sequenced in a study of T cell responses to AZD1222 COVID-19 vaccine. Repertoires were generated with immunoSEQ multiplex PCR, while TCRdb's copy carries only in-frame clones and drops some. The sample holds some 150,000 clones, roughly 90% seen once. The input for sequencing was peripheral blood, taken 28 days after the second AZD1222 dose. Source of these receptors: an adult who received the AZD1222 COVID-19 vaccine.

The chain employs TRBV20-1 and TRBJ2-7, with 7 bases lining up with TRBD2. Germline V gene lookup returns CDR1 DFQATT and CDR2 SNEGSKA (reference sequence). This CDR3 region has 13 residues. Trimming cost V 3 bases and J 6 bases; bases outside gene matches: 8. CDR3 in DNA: TGCAGTGCTAGTCCTCGACTAGCCAGCGAGCAGTACTTC. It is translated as CSASPRLASEQYF.

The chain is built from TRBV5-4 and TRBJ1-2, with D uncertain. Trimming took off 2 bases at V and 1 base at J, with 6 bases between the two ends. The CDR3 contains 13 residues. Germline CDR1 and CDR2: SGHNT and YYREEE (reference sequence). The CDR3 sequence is CASSLDGNYGYTF. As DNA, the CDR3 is TGTGCCAGCAGCTTAGACGGTAACTATGGCTACACCTTC. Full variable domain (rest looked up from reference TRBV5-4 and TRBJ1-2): ETGVTQSPTHLIKTRGQQVTLRCSSQSGHNTVSWYQQALGQGPQFIFQYYREEENGRGNFPPRFSGLQFPNYSSELNVNALELDDSALYLCASSLDGNYGYTFGSGTRLTVV.

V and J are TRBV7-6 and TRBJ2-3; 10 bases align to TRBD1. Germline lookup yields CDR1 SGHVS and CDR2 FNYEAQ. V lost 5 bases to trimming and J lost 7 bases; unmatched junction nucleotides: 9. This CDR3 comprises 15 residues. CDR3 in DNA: TGTGCCAGCAGCCCCCGACAGGGGGCGGTTAATACGCAGTATTTT. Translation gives CASSPRQGAVNTQYF.

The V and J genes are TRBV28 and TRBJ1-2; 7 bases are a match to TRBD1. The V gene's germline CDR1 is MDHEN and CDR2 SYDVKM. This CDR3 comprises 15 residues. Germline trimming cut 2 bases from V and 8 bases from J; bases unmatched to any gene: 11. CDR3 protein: CASSLVHRGPRGYTF. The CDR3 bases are TGTGCCAGCAGTTTAGTCCACAGGGGCCCCAGAGGCTACACCTTC.

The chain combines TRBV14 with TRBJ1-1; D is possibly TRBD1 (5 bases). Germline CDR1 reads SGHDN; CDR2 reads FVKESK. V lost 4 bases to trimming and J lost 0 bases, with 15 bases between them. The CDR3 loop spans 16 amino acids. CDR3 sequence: CASSPRMGVMNTEAFF. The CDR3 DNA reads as TGTGCCAGCAGCCCAAGGATGGGGGTGATGAACACTGAAGCTTTCTTT.

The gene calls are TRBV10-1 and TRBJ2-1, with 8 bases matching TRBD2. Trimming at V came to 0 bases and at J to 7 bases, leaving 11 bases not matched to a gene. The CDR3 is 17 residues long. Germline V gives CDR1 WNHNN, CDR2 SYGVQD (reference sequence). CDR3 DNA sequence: TGCGCCAGCAGTGAGTCGAGTCGAGCGGGAGTTTCTAATGAGCAGTTCTTC. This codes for CASSESSRAGVSNEQFF.

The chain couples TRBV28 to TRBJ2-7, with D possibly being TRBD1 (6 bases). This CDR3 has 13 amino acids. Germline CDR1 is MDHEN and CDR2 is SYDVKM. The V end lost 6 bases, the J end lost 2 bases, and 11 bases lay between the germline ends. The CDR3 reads CASRNRVPYEQYF. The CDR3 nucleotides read TGTGCCAGCAGGAACAGGGTTCCCTACGAGCAGTACTTC.

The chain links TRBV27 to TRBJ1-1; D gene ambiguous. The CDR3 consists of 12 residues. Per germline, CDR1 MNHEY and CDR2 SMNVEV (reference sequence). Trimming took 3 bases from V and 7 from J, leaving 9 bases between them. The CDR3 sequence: CASSFRRGEAFF. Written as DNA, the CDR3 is TGTGCCAGCAGTTTCAGGAGAGGTGAAGCTTTCTTT.

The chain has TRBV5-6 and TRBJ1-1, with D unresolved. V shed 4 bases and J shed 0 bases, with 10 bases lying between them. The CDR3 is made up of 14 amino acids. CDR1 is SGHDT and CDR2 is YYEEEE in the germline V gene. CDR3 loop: CASSERRLNTEAFF. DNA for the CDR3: TGTGCCAGCAGCGAAAGGAGGCTGAACACTGAAGCTTTCTTT.

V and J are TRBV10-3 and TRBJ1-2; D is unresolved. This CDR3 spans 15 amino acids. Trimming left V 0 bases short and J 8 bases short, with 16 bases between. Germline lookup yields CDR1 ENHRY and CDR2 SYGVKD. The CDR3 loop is CAISESVGKSMGYTF. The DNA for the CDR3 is TGTGCCATCAGTGAGTCTGTTGGGAAATCTATGGGCTACACCTTC.

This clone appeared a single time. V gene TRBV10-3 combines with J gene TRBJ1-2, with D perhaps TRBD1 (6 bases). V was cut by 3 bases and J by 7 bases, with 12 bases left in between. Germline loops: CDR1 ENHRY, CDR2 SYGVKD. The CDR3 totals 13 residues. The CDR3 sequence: CAISEVARGGYTF. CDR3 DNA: TGTGCCATCAGTGAAGTTGCCAGGGGTGGCTACACCTTC.

The CDR3: CASGWASGGQETQYF. DNA for the CDR3: TGTGCCAGCGGTTGGGCTAGCGGGGGCCAAGAGACCCAGTACTTC. J is TRBJ2-5 and V is TRBV2; 10 bases are a match to TRBD2. The length of the CDR3 is 15 residues. V lost 8 bases to trimming and J lost 1 base; unmatched junction nucleotides: 7. CDR1 and CDR2 (germline): SNHLY, FYNNEI.

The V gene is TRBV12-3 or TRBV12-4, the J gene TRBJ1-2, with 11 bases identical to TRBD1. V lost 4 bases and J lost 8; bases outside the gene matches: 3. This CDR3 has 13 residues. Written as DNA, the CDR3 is TGTGCCAGCAGTTGGGGACAGGGGGACGGCTACACCTTC. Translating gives CASSWGQGDGYTF.

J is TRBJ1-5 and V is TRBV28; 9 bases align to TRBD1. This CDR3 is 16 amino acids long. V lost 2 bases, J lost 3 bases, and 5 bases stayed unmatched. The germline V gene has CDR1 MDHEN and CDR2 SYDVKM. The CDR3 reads CASSLIRQGVNQPQHF. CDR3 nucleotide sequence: TGTGCCAGCAGTTTAATCAGACAGGGGGTCAATCAGCCCCAGCATTTT.

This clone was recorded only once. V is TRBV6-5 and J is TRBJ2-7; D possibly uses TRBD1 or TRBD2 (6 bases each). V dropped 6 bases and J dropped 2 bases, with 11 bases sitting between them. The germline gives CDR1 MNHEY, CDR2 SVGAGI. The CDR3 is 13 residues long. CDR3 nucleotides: TGTGCCAGCAGCCAGGGGACTCCCTACGAGCAGTACTTC. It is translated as CASSQGTPYEQYF.

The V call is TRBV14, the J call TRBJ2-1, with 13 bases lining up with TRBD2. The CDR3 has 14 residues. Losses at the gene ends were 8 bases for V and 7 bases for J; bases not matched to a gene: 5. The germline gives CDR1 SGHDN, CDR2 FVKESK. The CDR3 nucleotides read TGTGCCAGCTCCAGGACTAGCGGGAGTAATGAGCAGTTCTTC. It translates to CASSRTSGSNEQFF.

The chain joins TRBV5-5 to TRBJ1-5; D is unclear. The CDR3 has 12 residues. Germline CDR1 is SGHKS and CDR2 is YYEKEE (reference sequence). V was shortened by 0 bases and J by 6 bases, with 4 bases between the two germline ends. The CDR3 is CASSLGSQPQHF. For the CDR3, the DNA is TGTGCCAGCAGCTTGGGTAGTCAGCCCCAGCATTTT.

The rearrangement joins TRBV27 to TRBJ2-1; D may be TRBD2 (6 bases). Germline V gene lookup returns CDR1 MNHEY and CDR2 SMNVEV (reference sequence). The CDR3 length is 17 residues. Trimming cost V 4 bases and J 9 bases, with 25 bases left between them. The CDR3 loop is CASSSSGWRGGKSEQFF. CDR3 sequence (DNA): TGTGCCAGCAGTTCCTCAGGGTGGCGGGGAGGTAAATCTGAGCAGTTCTTC.

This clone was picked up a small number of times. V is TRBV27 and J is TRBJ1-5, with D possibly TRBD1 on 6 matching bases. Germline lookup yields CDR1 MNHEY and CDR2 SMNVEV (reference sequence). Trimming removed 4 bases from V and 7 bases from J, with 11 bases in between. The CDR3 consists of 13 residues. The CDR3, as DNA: TGTGCCAGCAGTTGGAACAGGGCACAGCCCCAGCATTTT. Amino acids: CASSWNRAQPQHF.

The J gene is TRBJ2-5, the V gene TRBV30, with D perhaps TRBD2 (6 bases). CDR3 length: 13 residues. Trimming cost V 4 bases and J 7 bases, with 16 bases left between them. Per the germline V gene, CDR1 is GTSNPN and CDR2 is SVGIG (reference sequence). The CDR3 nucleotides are TGTGCCTGGATGCCCGGGGGTTACGGGACCCAGTACTTC. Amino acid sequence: CAWMPGGYGTQYF.

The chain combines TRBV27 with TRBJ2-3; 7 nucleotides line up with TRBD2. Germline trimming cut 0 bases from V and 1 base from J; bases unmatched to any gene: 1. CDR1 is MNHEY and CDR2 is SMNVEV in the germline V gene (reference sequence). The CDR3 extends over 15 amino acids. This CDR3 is CASSLSLAGTDTQYF. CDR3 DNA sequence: TGTGCCAGCAGTTTATCGCTAGCGGGCACAGATACGCAGTATTTT.

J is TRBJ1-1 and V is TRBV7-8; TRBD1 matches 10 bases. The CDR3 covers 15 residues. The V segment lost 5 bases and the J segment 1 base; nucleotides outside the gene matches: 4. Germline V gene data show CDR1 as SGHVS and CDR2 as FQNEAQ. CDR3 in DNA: TGTGCCAGCAGCCTTAGACAGGGGGCGAACACTGAAGCTTTCTTT. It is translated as CASSLRQGANTEAFF.

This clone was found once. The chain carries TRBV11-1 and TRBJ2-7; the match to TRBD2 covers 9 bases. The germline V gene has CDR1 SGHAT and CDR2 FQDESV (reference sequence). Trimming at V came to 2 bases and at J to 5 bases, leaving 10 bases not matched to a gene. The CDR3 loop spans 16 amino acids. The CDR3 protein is CASSLLAGGPQDEQYF. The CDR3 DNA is TGTGCCAGCAGCTTACTCGCGGGAGGGCCCCAGGACGAGCAGTACTTC. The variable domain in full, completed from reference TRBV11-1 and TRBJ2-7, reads EAEVAQSPRYKITEKSQAVAFWCDPISGHATLYWYRQILGQGPELLVQFQDESVVDDSQLPKDRFSAERLKGVDSTLKIQPAELGDSAMYLCASSLLAGGPQDEQYFGPGTRLTVT.

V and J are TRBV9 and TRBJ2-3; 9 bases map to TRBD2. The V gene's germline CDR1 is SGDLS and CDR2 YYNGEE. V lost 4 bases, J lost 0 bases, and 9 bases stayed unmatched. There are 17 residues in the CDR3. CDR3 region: CASSPRGGGGSTDTQYF. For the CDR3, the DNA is TGTGCCAGCAGCCCCCGCGGGGGGGGAGGTAGCACAGATACGCAGTATTTT.

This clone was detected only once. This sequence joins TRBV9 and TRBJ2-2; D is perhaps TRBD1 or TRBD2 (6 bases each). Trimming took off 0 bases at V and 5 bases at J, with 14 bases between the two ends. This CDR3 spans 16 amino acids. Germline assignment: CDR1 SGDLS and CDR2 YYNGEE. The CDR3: CASSVDNRGVTGELFF. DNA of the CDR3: TGTGCCAGCAGCGTAGATAATAGGGGGGTGACCGGGGAGCTGTTTTTT.

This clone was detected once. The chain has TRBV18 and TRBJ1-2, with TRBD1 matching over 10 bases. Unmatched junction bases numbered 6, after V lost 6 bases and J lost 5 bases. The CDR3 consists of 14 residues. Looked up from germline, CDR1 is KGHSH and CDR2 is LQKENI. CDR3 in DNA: TGTGCCAGCTCCCAGGACAGGGGGGGATATGGCTACACCTTC. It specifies CASSQDRGGYGYTF.

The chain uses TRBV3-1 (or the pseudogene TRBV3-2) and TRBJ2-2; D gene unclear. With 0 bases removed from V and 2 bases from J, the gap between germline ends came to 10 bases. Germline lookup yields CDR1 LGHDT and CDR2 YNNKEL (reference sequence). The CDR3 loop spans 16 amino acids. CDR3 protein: CASSQDLEKNTGELFF. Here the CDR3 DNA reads TGTGCCAGCAGCCAAGACTTGGAAAAAAACACCGGGGAGCTGTTTTTT.

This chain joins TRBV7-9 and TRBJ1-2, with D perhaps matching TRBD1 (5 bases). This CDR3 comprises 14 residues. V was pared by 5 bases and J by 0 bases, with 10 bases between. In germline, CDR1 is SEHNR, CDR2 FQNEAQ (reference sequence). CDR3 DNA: TGTGCCAGCAGCCGAAGGGGTGCTAACTATGGCTACACCTTC. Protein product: CASSRRGANYGYTF.

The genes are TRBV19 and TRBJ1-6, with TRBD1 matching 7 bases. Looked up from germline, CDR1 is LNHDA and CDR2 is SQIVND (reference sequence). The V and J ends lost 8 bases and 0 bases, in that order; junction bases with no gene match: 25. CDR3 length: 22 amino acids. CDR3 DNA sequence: TGTGCCAGTTCGATGGAGGGGGCGAATCCCTCTTGGTCGATCTCCTATAATTCACCCCTCCACTTT. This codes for CASSMEGANPSWSISYNSPLHF.

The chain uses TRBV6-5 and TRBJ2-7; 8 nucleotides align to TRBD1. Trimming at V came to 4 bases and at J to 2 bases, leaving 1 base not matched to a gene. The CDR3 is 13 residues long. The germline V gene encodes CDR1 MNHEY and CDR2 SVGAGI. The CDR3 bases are TGTGCCAGCAGTTGGGACAGGACCTACGAGCAGTACTTC. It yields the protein CASSWDRTYEQYF.

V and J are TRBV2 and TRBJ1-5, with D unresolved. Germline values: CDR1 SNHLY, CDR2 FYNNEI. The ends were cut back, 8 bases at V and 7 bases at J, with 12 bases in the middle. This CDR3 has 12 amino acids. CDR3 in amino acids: CASRDSVQPQHF. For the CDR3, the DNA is TGTGCCAGCCGCGATTCGGTCCAGCCCCAGCATTTT. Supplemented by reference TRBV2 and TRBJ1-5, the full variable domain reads EPEVTQTPSHQVTQMGQEVILRCVPISNHLYFYWYRQILGQKVEFLVSFYNNEISEKSEIFDDQFSVERPDGSNFTLKIRSTKLEDSAMYFCASRDSVQPQHFGDGTRLSIL.

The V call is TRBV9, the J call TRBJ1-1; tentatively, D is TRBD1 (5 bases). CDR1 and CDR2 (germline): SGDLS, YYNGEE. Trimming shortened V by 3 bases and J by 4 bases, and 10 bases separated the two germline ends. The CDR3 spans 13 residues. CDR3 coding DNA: TGTGCCAGCAGCGCCACAGGAGTCACTGAAGCTTTCTTT. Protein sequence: CASSATGVTEAFF. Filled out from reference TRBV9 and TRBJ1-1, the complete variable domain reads DSGVTQTPKHLITATGQRVTLRCSPRSGDLSVYWYQQSLDQGLQFLIQYYNGEERAKGNILERFSAQQFPDLHSELNLSSLELGDSALYFCASSATGVTEAFFGQGTRLTVV.